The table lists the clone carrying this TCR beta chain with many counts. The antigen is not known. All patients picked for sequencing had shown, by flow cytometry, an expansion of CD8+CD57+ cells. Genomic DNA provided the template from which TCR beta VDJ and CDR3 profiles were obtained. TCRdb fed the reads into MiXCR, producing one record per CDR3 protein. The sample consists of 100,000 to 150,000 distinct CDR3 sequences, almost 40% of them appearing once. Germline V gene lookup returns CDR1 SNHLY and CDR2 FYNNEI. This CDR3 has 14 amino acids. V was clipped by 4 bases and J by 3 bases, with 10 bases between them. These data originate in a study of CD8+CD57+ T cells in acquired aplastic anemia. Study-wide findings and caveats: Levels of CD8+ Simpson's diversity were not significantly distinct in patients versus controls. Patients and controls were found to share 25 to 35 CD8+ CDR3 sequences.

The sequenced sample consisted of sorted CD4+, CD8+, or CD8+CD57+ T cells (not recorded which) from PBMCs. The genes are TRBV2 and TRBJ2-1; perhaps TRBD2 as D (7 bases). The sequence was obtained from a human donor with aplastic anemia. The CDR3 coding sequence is TGTGCCAGCAGTGCGGGGGGCAACTACAATGAGCAGTTCTTC. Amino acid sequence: CASSAGGNYNEQFF. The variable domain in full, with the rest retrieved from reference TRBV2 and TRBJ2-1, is EPEVTQTPSHQVTQMGQEVILRCVPISNHLYFYWYRQILGQKVEFLVSFYNNEISEKSEIFDDQFSVERPDGSNFTLKIRSTKLEDSAMYFCASSAGGNYNEQFFGPGTRLTVL.